These 25 T cell receptor beta chains share one sample of origin, sequenced in a study of Ad26.COV2.S vaccination and SARS-CoV-2 variants. Assay: immunoSEQ multiplex PCR; the TCRdb copy retains only in-frame clones and omits some. The data show about 480,000 clones, with around 88% seen just once and 10% to 15% held by the top ten. Treatment in this sample: around 19 received Ad26.COV2.S at low or high dose, single or two shots; about 5 received placebo; per-sample allocation not given. Sampling took place 63 days after the first vaccine or placebo injection. The sample here was peripheral blood, taken in a trial of Ad26.COV2.S vaccine versus placebo. The origin of the receptors is a person between 18 and 65 years old who received the Ad26.COV2.S COVID-19 vaccine or a placebo.

The chain joins TRBV6-4 to TRBJ2-2, with a possible D match to TRBD1 (6 bases). Germline V CDR1 and CDR2: MRHNA, SNTAGT. The CDR3 runs to 13 residues. V gave up 8 bases and J gave up 5 bases, with 12 bases separating them. The CDR3 nucleotides are TGTGCCAGCCGACAGGTCGGGACCGGGGAGCTGTTTTTT. Protein product: CASRQVGTGELFF.

V usage is TRBV30 and J usage is TRBJ1-1, with 8 bases identical to TRBD1. V was clipped by 3 bases and J by 6 bases; unmatched bases: 6. The CDR3 consists of 13 residues. Germline CDR1 is GTSNPN and CDR2 is SVGIG (reference sequence). The CDR3: CAWRGRTGSEAFF. The CDR3 region has the DNA TGTGCCTGGAGGGGACGGACAGGGTCTGAAGCTTTCTTT.

The chain joins TRBV2 to TRBJ1-2; 7 nucleotides align to TRBD1. Germline V gene lookup returns CDR1 SNHLY and CDR2 FYNNEI. This CDR3 region has 12 residues. The V segment lost 8 bases and the J segment 10 bases; nucleotides outside the gene matches: 10. This CDR3 reads CASQGGTTDYTF. CDR3 sequence (DNA): TGTGCCAGCCAGGGGGGAACTACTGACTACACCTTC. Variable domain in full (rest from reference TRBV2 and TRBJ1-2): EPEVTQTPSHQVTQMGQEVILRCVPISNHLYFYWYRQILGQKVEFLVSFYNNEISEKSEIFDDQFSVERPDGSNFTLKIRSTKLEDSAMYFCASQGGTTDYTFGSGTRLTVV.

The chain carries TRBV27 and TRBJ1-4; possibly TRBD1 for D (6 bases). Germline V CDR1 and CDR2: MNHEY, SMNVEV (reference sequence). There are 15 residues in the CDR3. The V end was cut by 5 bases, the J end by 2 bases, with 12 bases between. CDR3 nucleotide sequence: TGTGCCAGCAGTATCCGGGGGCAGACTAATGAAAAACTGTTTTTT. This gives the protein CASSIRGQTNEKLFF. Based on the CDR3 plus reference TRBV27 and TRBJ1-4, the full variable domain is EAQVTQNPRYLITVTGKKLTVTCSQNMNHEYMSWYRQDPGLGLRQIYYSMNVEVTDKGDVPEGYKVSRKEKRNFPLILESPSPNQTSLYFCASSIRGQTNEKLFFGSGTQLSVL.

There are a few counts of this clone. The V and J genes are TRBV19 and TRBJ1-5, with 8 bases that match TRBD1. This CDR3 has 14 amino acids. CDR1 is LNHDA, CDR2 SQIVND, per germline (reference sequence). J gave up 3 bases and V 4 bases, and 2 bases lay outside the gene matches. This CDR3 is CASSKTGDNQPQHF. The DNA of the CDR3 is TGTGCCAGTAGTAAGACAGGGGACAATCAGCCCCAGCATTTT.

V and J are TRBV5-4 and TRBJ2-7, with TRBD2 matching over 10 bases. CDR1 is SGHNT and CDR2 is YYREEE in the germline V gene (reference sequence). V shed 2 bases, J shed 5 bases, and the junction held 13 bases outside the gene matches. The CDR3 totals 17 residues. This CDR3 reads CASSLPKIAGGSNEQYF. The CDR3 DNA is TGTGCCAGCAGCTTACCAAAGATAGCGGGAGGCAGCAACGAGCAGTACTTC.

The chain couples TRBV29-1 to TRBJ2-7; D possibly corresponds to TRBD2 (7 bases). Germline lookup yields CDR1 SQVTM and CDR2 ANQGSEA. The CDR3 covers 13 residues. Trimming removed 5 bases at V and 9 bases at J, with 20 bases between. The CDR3 DNA reads TGCAGCGTTAGAGGATCGGGGGGCATGGCGCAGTACTTC. As protein: CSVRGSGGMAQYF.

The rearrangement uses TRBV4-3 and TRBJ2-1, with a possible D match to TRBD2 (6 bases). V was cut by 6 bases and J by 3 bases, with 12 bases left in between. This CDR3 spans 14 amino acids. Germline CDR1 and CDR2: LGHNA and YSLEER. CDR3 bases: TGCGCCAGCAGTAGCGGAAATGGCTACAATGAGCAGTTCTTC. This gives the protein CASSSGNGYNEQFF.

The V gene is TRBV7-3, the J gene TRBJ2-3; D not certain. The germline CDR1 and CDR2 sequences are SGHTA and FQGTGA. Trimming pared 2 bases from V and 5 bases from J, leaving 14 bases between. CDR3 length: 15 amino acids. CDR3 amino acids: CASSLVGSPGDTQYF. The CDR3 DNA is TGTGCCAGCAGCTTAGTAGGCAGCCCCGGAGATACGCAGTATTTT. The full variable domain, in which reference TRBV7-3 and TRBJ2-3 provide the parts outside the CDR3, is GAGVSQTPSNKVTEKGKYVELRCDPISGHTALYWYRQSLGQGPEFLIYFQGTGAADDSGLPNDRFFAVRPEGSVSTLKIQRTERGDSAVYLCASSLVGSPGDTQYFGPGTRLTVL.

J is TRBJ1-1 and V is TRBV5-1, with D possibly TRBD1 on 5 matching bases. Per the germline V gene, CDR1 is SGHRS and CDR2 is YFSETQ. V lost 4 bases and J lost 1, with 14 bases in between. The CDR3 spans 15 residues. The CDR3 coding sequence is TGCGCCAGCAGCGGTCCGGGAACAGGGAACACTGAAGCTTTCTTT. Its translation: CASSGPGTGNTEAFF.

This chain joins TRBV29-1 and TRBJ1-1; a possible D gene is TRBD1 (6 bases). This CDR3 region has 14 residues. V was clipped by 5 bases and J by 1 base, with 14 bases between them. The germline V gene encodes CDR1 SQVTM and CDR2 ANQGSEA. This CDR3 reads CSVHAGHKNTEAFF. The CDR3 DNA reads as TGCAGCGTTCACGCGGGACACAAGAACACTGAAGCTTTCTTT.

This clone was recorded only once. This chain links TRBV6-2 or TRBV6-3 with TRBJ1-4, with D maybe TRBD1 (6 bases). The V gene lost 2 bases and the J gene lost 8 bases, with 12 bases spanning the gap. The germline gives CDR1 MNHEY, CDR2 SVGEGT. This CDR3 is 14 amino acids long. The CDR3 DNA sequence: TGTGCCAGCAGTTACAACAGGGTTGGAGAAAAACTGTTTTTT. It codes for CASSYNRVGEKLFF.

This sequence joins TRBV7-9 and TRBJ1-5; D possibly corresponds to TRBD1 (6 bases). This CDR3 is built from 16 residues. The V end was cut by 5 bases, the J end by 4 bases, with 18 bases between. Germline CDR1 reads SEHNR; CDR2 reads FQNEAQ (reference sequence). CDR3 bases: TGTGCCAGCAGCCAATCGTTGGGACACTATAATCAGCCCCAGCATTTT. This translates into CASSQSLGHYNQPQHF.

DNA of the CDR3: TGTGCCAGCAGTTCGTGGGACAGGGTGGATGAGGGCGGCGGGGGCGACACAGATACGCAGTATTTT. It translates to CASSSWDRVDEGGGGDTDTQYF. This chain links TRBV27 with TRBJ2-3; TRBD1 agrees at 9 bases. The CDR3 consists of 22 residues. With 4 bases clipped from V and 2 bases from J, the junction kept 25 bases outside the gene matches. CDR1 MNHEY and CDR2 SMNVEV come from the germline V gene (reference sequence).

This clone was seen a handful of times. Other nucleotide sequences in the sample specify the same CDR3. This sequence joins TRBV7-9 and TRBJ1-5, with a tentative D call TRBD1 (6 bases). CDR1 is SEHNR, CDR2 FQNEAQ, per germline (reference sequence). Trimming took 0 bases from V and 3 from J, leaving 9 bases between them. This CDR3 has 15 amino acids. The DNA of the CDR3 is TGTGCCAGCAGCTTAGCGGGGGGCCCCAATCAGCCCCAGCATTTT. Residues: CASSLAGGPNQPQHF.

The rearrangement uses TRBV28 and TRBJ1-5, with D hard to call. Between the trimmed V and J ends, which lost 3 bases and 7 bases, there was a span of 10 bases. Germline CDR1 is MDHEN and CDR2 is SYDVKM. This CDR3 region has 13 residues. The CDR3 sequence is CASSFEVRQPQHF. CDR3 nucleotide sequence: TGTGCCAGCAGTTTCGAGGTTAGACAGCCCCAGCATTTT.

The gene calls are TRBV2 and TRBJ2-1; 13 bases fit TRBD2. Germline values: CDR1 SNHLY, CDR2 FYNNEI. V shed 4 bases, J shed 5 bases, and the junction held 2 bases outside the gene matches. The CDR3 runs 15 residues. The CDR3 region has the DNA TGTGCCAGCAGTGGACTAGCGGGAGGCAACAATGAGCAGTTCTTC. The encoded protein is CASSGLAGGNNEQFF.

CDR3 DNA sequence: TGTGCCAGCAGTTGGGGGAGAAGGGGCACTGAAGCTTTCTTT. Protein sequence: CASSWGRRGTEAFF. The chain is built from TRBV6-5 and TRBJ1-1; a possible D gene is TRBD1 (5 bases). The CDR3 is 14 amino acids. V shed 4 bases and J shed 4 bases, with 13 bases lying between them. From germline, CDR1 is MNHEY and CDR2 SVGAGI.

This clone turned up a few times. Other DNA sequences within the sample encode an identical CDR3. V is TRBV25-1 and J is TRBJ2-7; D call uncertain. The V end was cut by 4 bases, the J end by 4 bases, with 5 bases between. Per the germline V gene, CDR1 is MGHDK and CDR2 is SYGVNS. This CDR3 is built from 11 residues. The CDR3 bases are TGTGCCAGCAGTGCCTTATACGAGCAGTACTTC. Translating gives CASSALYEQYF.

In DNA form, the CDR3 reads TGTGCCATCAGGGGACTAGCGGGAGGGCCCTACGAGCAGTACTTC. Its translation is CAIRGLAGGPYEQYF. The chain uses TRBV10-3 and TRBJ2-7; 16 nucleotides align to TRBD2. V shed 6 bases and J 2 bases; nucleotides not matched to a gene: 1. The CDR3 consists of 15 residues. CDR1 is ENHRY and CDR2 is SYGVKD in the germline V gene.

V is TRBV5-1 and J is TRBJ2-3; 13 positions match TRBD2. The germline CDR1 and CDR2 sequences are SGHRS and YFSETQ. The CDR3 is made up of 17 amino acids. V trimming: 3 bases; J trimming: 0 bases; junction bases outside the gene matches: 4. CDR3 residues: CASSSGTSGTSTDTQYF. The CDR3 nucleotides are TGCGCCAGCAGCTCCGGGACTAGCGGGACTAGCACAGATACGCAGTATTTT.

The V and J genes are TRBV3-1 (or the pseudogene TRBV3-2) and TRBJ2-5; 9 nucleotides line up with TRBD2. The ends lost 4 bases at V and 5 bases at J; junction bases unmatched: 17. This CDR3 region has 18 residues. Germline CDR1 LGHDT, CDR2 YNNKEL (reference sequence). Here the CDR3 DNA reads TGTGCCAGCAGCCGCCGACCGGGACTAGCCACCCCTCGGGAGACCCAGTACTTC. Translating gives CASSRRPGLATPRETQYF.

The chain combines TRBV7-6 with TRBJ2-1; either TRBD1 or TRBD2 may fit D (5 bases each). CDR1 and CDR2 from the germline V gene are SGHVS and FNYEAQ. The V gene lost 4 bases and the J gene lost 5 bases, with 12 bases spanning the gap. This CDR3 is 14 amino acids long. Here the CDR3 reads CASSSPGRNNEQFF. The CDR3 coding sequence is TGTGCCAGCAGCTCCCCGGGACGGAACAATGAGCAGTTCTTC.

V gene TRBV7-6 combines with J gene TRBJ1-1, with unresolved D. Per germline, CDR1 SGHVS and CDR2 FNYEAQ. The CDR3 loop spans 15 amino acids. Trimming stripped 5 bases from V and 5 bases from J, with 18 bases between. CDR3 nucleotides: TGTGCCAGCAGCCCATCCGTAGCCGGAGGGACTGAAGCTTTCTTT. It encodes CASSPSVAGGTEAFF.

The V gene is TRBV5-6, the J gene TRBJ1-4; 7 positions match TRBD1. The CDR3 spans 15 residues. In germline, CDR1 is SGHDT, CDR2 YYEEEE. The V segment lost 4 bases and the J segment 5 bases; nucleotides outside the gene matches: 8. The CDR3: CASSPNRGRNEKLFF. DNA of the CDR3: TGTGCCAGCAGCCCAAACAGGGGAAGGAATGAAAAACTGTTTTTT.